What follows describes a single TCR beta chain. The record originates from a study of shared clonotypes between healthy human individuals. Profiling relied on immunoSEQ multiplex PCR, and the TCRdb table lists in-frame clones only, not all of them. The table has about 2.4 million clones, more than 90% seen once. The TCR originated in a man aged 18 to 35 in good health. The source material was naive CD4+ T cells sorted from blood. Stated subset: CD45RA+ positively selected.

CDR3 loop: CASSPRGTIEKLFF. In DNA form, the CDR3 reads TGTGCCAGCAGCCCGAGGGGGACAATTGAAAAACTGTTTTTT. The V gene is TRBV5-5, the J gene TRBJ1-4, with D possibly matching TRBD1 (6 bases). This CDR3 is 14 amino acids long. Germline values: CDR1 SGHKS, CDR2 YYEKEE (reference sequence). V shed 4 bases and J shed 7 bases, with 14 bases lying between them.